The 2 T cell receptor beta chains given below trace back to one sample, sequenced in a study of technical replicates of blood from a handful of donors. TCRdb's copy holds only in-frame clones and misses some; the assay was immunoSEQ multiplex PCR. The top ten clones hold approximately 0.18% of a sample with about 80,000 clones, approximately 97% of them seen once. Material for sequencing was T cells isolated from PBMCs. Source of these receptors: a human donor in good health.

CDR3 amino acids: CASSLISGSGYTF. In DNA, the CDR3 is TGTGCCAGCAGCTTAATCTCCGGTTCTGGCTACACCTTC. This chain joins TRBV7-3 and TRBJ1-2; no clear D. The CDR3 runs 13 residues. V was pared by 1 base and J by 7 bases, with 10 bases between. Germline assignment: CDR1 SGHTA and CDR2 FQGTGA.

This chain joins TRBV30 and TRBJ2-5, with TRBD2 identical over 9 bases. CDR3 length: 14 residues. Germline CDR1 and CDR2: GTSNPN and SVGIG (reference sequence). The junction had 7 bases not matched to a gene; V was cut back by 3 bases and J by 5 bases. CDR3 amino acids: CAWSAGGPMETQYF. The CDR3 nucleotides are TGTGCCTGGAGCGCGGGGGGGCCGATGGAGACCCAGTACTTC.